This entry is about one TCR beta chain. Its matching antigen is unknown. The source of the sample is a study of T cell responses to AZD1222 COVID-19 vaccine. Study-wide results and caveats: Among those given AZD1222, only five or six were seropositive at baseline. Spike-specific TCR breadth and depth grew following two AZD1222 doses.

Here immunoSEQ multiplex PCR was the method, and the copy in TCRdb shows in-frame clones only, minus some. The table lists 90,000 to 130,000 clones, around 83% of them singletons. The V gene's germline CDR1 is DFQATT and CDR2 SNEGSKA (reference sequence). Trimming removed 7 bases from V and 3 bases from J, with 15 bases in between. The CDR3 loop spans 13 amino acids. This material consisted of peripheral blood, taken on day 0 of AZD1222 vaccination. The chain links TRBV20-1 to TRBJ1-2; no clear D gene. This clonotype was obtained from an adult in good health. This CDR3 reads CSDSHPAYYGYTF. The CDR3 DNA reads TGCAGTGATAGTCATCCAGCCTACTATGGCTACACCTTC.